This T cell receptor (beta chain) stems from a study of blood T cell repertoires in COVID-19. Study at large: Material from acute and convalescent COVID-19 was sourced from the United States, Italy and Spain. PBMCs, B-cell-depleted T cells, or T cells were the source of the cDNA or gDNA that made up the material.

Source study methods: Amplification from reference gene primers served as the basis for estimated nucleated cell counts. Sequenced by immunoSEQ multiplex PCR; TCRdb stores in-frame clones only, minus some. V and J calls and clone size are those listed in that table; D and trimming were worked out from the DNA. Counted here are about 180,000 clones, less than 90% occurring once; the ten biggest clones make up 12% to 15%. This receptor was identified in a man younger than 30 with active or convalescent COVID-19. The sequencing input was peripheral blood.

In nucleotides, the CDR3 is TGTGCCAGCAGTGAACAGAGACAGGGATTCGGCAATCAGCCCCAGCATTTT. The encoded protein is CASSEQRQGFGNQPQHF. The gene calls are TRBV2 and TRBJ1-5; 7 positions match TRBD1. The junction had 9 bases not matched to a gene; V was cut back by 2 bases and J by 2 bases. Germline-derived CDR1 and CDR2 are SNHLY and FYNNEI. There are 17 residues in the CDR3.